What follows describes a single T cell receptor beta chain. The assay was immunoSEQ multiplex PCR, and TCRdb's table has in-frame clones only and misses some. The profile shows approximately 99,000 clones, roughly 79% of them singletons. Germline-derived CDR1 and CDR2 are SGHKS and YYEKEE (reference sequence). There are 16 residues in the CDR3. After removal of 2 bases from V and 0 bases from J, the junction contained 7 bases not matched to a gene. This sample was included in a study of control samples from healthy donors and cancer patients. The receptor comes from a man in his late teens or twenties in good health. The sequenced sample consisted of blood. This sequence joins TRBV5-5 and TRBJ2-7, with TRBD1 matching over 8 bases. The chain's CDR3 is CASSLGTGHNSYEQYV. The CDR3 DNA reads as TGTGCCAGCAGCTTAGGGACAGGTCATAACTCCTACGAGCAGTACGTC.